Detailed here is one T cell receptor (beta chain). The V end lost 1 base, the J end lost 0 bases, and 6 bases lay between the germline ends. The CDR3 is 14 amino acids. CDR1 is LGHNA, CDR2 YNFKEQ, per germline. This sample is part of a study of blood T cell repertoires in COVID-19. Across the whole study: Both acute and convalescent COVID-19 samples were obtained from the United States, Italy and Spain. Nucleic acid was either cDNA or gDNA, and it came from T cells, B-cell-depleted T cells, or PBMCs.

In the original processing: By means of reference gene primer amplification, nucleated cell counts were estimated. Sequencing used immunoSEQ multiplex PCR; TCRdb keeps in-frame clones, though not all of them. From that table come the V and J calls and clone size; the DNA was used to work out D and trimming. The sample consists of 140,000 to 150,000 clones, approximately 80% of them appearing once. The V gene is TRBV4-2, the J gene TRBJ1-1; no clear D gene. The receptor was derived from a human donor in a cohort sampled during active COVID-19. The source material was peripheral blood. CDR3 amino acids: CASSQVQVNTEAFF. CDR3 DNA sequence: TGTGCCAGCAGCCAAGTGCAGGTGAACACTGAAGCTTTCTTT.